The next 19 T cell receptor beta chains were all read from a single sample in a study of T cells in Graves' hyperthyroidism and ophthalmopathy. RNA transcripts provided the source from which TCR beta CDR3 regions were amplified. HTBI primers were the set used in a first-round RT-PCR of the TCR CDR3. TCRdb ran MiXCR on the multiplex PCR reads and lists one entry per CDR3 protein. The sample contains 600,000 or so distinct CDR3 sequences, under 20% of which appear only once. The specimen sequenced was blood. Source of these receptors: a woman aged 25 to 39 with Graves' hyperthyroidism.

V and J are TRBV11-2 and TRBJ2-2, with 7 bases that match TRBD2. This CDR3 region has 15 residues. With V trimmed by 5 bases and J by 6 bases, 9 bases remained unmatched. Germline loops: CDR1 SGHAT, CDR2 FQNNGV. The CDR3 sequence: CASSRHGRTAGELFF. The CDR3 DNA reads as TGTGCCAGCAGCCGTCACGGGAGGACCGCCGGGGAGCTGTTTTTT.

The chain has TRBV5-1 and TRBJ2-1; a weak D match, TRBD1 (5 bases). Between the trimmed V and J ends, which lost 0 bases and 4 bases, there was a span of 17 bases. This CDR3 comprises 17 residues. Germline CDR1 and CDR2: SGHRS and YFSETQ. The CDR3 here is CASSLGTLARGYNEQFF. The DNA for the CDR3 is TGCGCCAGCAGCTTGGGAACGTTGGCTAGGGGTTACAATGAGCAGTTCTTC. Full variable domain (outside the CDR3, taken from reference TRBV5-1 and TRBJ2-1): KAGVTQTPRYLIKTRGQQVTLSCSPISGHRSVSWYQQTPGQGLQFLFEYFSETQRNKGNFPGRFSGRQFSNSRSEMNVSTLELGDSALYLCASSLGTLARGYNEQFFGPGTRLTVL.

This clonotype showed up many times. The CDR3 nucleotides are TGCAGTGCTAGGGACGGGGCGGGGCCGCACAATGAGCAGTTCTTC. This gives the protein CSARDGAGPHNEQFF. V gene TRBV20-1 combines with J gene TRBJ2-1, with D tentatively TRBD2 (6 bases). Germline lookup yields CDR1 DFQATT and CDR2 SNEGSKA (reference sequence). The CDR3 is 15 residues long. The ends were cut back, 3 bases at V and 5 bases at J, with 17 bases in the middle.

V is TRBV6-2 or TRBV6-3 and J is TRBJ2-2; 7 nucleotides agree with TRBD1. J gave up 1 base and V 5 bases, and 4 bases lay outside the gene matches. Germline values: CDR1 MNHEY, CDR2 SVGEGT. CDR3 length: 15 residues. The CDR3 sequence: CASSTWDRNTGELFF. The CDR3 region has the DNA TGTGCCAGCAGTACGTGGGACAGGAACACCGGGGAGCTGTTTTTT.

The chain is built from TRBV7-9 and TRBJ1-5; D is ambiguous. Trimming removed 1 base at V and 0 bases at J, with 13 bases between. The V gene's germline CDR1 is SEHNR and CDR2 FQNEAQ (reference sequence). The CDR3 is made up of 17 amino acids. Written as DNA, the CDR3 is TGTGCCAGCAGCTTAGTAGGTGCGGATTATAGCAATCAGCCCCAGCATTTT. It yields the protein CASSLVGADYSNQPQHF.

With regard to this clonotype: This may be a read error, as it is one base from a much larger clone. No DNA is shown, since the ends of the CDR3 on it are uncertain; the CDR3 is the one TCRdb lists. The rearrangement uses TRBV6-2 or TRBV6-3 and TRBJ2-7; the table's D call, TRBD1, has no DNA check behind it. The CDR3 numbers 15 amino acids, ends counted. The germline V gene has CDR1 MNHEY and CDR2 SVGEGT. CDR3 in amino acids: CASIFFGPGGYEQYF.

The chain recombines TRBV29-1 with TRBJ1-1; D is unresolved. The V and J ends lost 4 bases and 0 bases respectively, with 9 bases between them. CDR3 length: 13 amino acids. The germline gives CDR1 SQVTM, CDR2 ANQGSEA. In DNA, the CDR3 is TGCAGCGTTGTTCCATACATGAACACTGAAGCTTTCTTT. The encoded protein is CSVVPYMNTEAFF.

About this clonotype: A much larger clone sits a single nucleotide away, making a read error possible. This sequence joins TRBV12-3 or TRBV12-4 and TRBJ2-2; a weak D match, TRBD1 (6 bases). The end of the DNA fits TRBJ1-1 better, so the J call may be wrong. The CDR3 consists of 14 residues. The CDR3 nucleotides are TGTGCCAGCAGCCAGAGCAGGGGACTCTCTGGAGCTTTCTTT. Its protein product is CASSQSRGLSGAFF.

This clonotype has just a few counts. The rearrangement uses TRBV7-3 and TRBJ2-1; D gene ambiguous. The CDR3 runs to 12 residues. Germline values: CDR1 SGHTA, CDR2 FQGTGA. V dropped 5 bases and J dropped 8 bases, with 10 bases sitting between them. Written as DNA, the CDR3 is TGTGCCAGCAGCCTCCCGGCTCATGAGCAGTTCTTC. Its translation is CASSLPAHEQFF.

This clonotype has more than one count but fewer than ten. The CDR3 region is CASSLLQNLNTEAFF. CDR3 coding DNA: TGTGCCAGCAGTTTGTTACAGAATTTGAACACTGAAGCTTTCTTT. This chain links TRBV28 with TRBJ1-1; D is unresolved. The germline V gene has CDR1 MDHEN and CDR2 SYDVKM. Trimming removed 3 bases from V and 0 bases from J, with 11 bases in between. The CDR3 covers 15 residues.

The V call is TRBV6-4, the J call TRBJ1-2, with TRBD1 identical over 7 bases. The CDR3 consists of 15 residues. The V gene's germline CDR1 is MRHNA and CDR2 SNTAGT. The V gene end was trimmed by 6 bases and the J gene end by 4 bases; junction bases not matched to a gene: 11. CDR3 bases: TGTGCCAGCAGCTTACCGGGACAGAAATCCTATGGCTACACCTTC. Translated: CASSLPGQKSYGYTF.

This clonotype came up many times. J is TRBJ2-3 and V is TRBV9; tentative D call: TRBD2 (5 bases). V was cut by 0 bases and J by 4 bases, with 9 bases left in between. Germline V lookup: CDR1 SGDLS, CDR2 YYNGEE. CDR3 length equals 14 residues. The CDR3: CASSVDGRADTQYF. CDR3 DNA: TGTGCCAGCAGCGTAGATGGGAGAGCAGATACGCAGTATTTT.

This clonotype was recorded many times. The V call is TRBV5-1, the J call TRBJ1-3; maybe TRBD1 (5 bases). CDR1 is SGHRS and CDR2 is YFSETQ in the germline V gene. Between the trimmed V and J ends, which lost 4 bases and 0 bases, there was a span of 14 bases. The length of the CDR3 is 16 residues. CDR3 loop: CASSGIGDYSGNTIYF. The CDR3 DNA reads as TGCGCCAGCAGCGGGATCGGGGACTACTCTGGAAACACCATATATTTT.

This clonotype was recorded at least ten times. The chain recombines TRBV2 with TRBJ2-5; a weak D match, TRBD1 (6 bases). V was clipped by 8 bases and J by 1 base, with 11 bases between them. CDR3 length: 13 residues. Germline CDR1 is SNHLY and CDR2 is FYNNEI. CDR3: CASRTVAQETQYF. DNA of the CDR3: TGTGCCAGCCGGACAGTGGCCCAAGAGACCCAGTACTTC.

This clonotype has a count of ten or more. Germline is not matched at one junction end, which may reflect a read error. This chain links TRBV28 with TRBJ2-7, with D tentatively TRBD2 (5 bases). CDR3 length equals 13 residues. CDR1 is MDHEN, CDR2 SYDVKM, per germline. The CDR3 bases are TGTGCCAGCAGTCAGAGCGGTGCCTATGAGCAGTACTTC. Translating it yields CASSQSGAYEQYF.

A few counts support this clonotype. The chain links TRBV11-1 to TRBJ2-3; 8 bases are shared with TRBD1. J was trimmed by 2 bases and V by 5 bases; bases with no gene match: 6. The CDR3 runs to 15 residues. Germline V gene sequence: CDR1 SGHAT, CDR2 FQDESV (reference sequence). The CDR3 bases are TGTGCCAGCAGCCCGGACAGGGCCAACACAGATACGCAGTATTTT. It is translated as CASSPDRANTDTQYF.

This clonotype was seen more than once but under ten times. CDR3 nucleotide sequence: TGTGCCAGCAGCGTAGCCTCGTCAGGACTAGCGGAGATTAATACGCAGTATTTT. Its protein product is CASSVASSGLAEINTQYF. This sequence joins TRBV9 and TRBJ2-3; TRBD2 aligns across 10 bases. The length of the CDR3 is 18 residues. Germline values: CDR1 SGDLS, CDR2 YYNGEE. J lost 7 bases, V lost 0 bases, and 14 bases had no gene match.

This clonotype was seen repeatedly, ten times or more. The chain employs TRBV28 and TRBJ2-7, with 7 nucleotides matching TRBD2. The CDR3 has 14 residues. The junction had 7 bases not matched to a gene; V was cut back by 6 bases and J by 2 bases. In germline, CDR1 is MDHEN, CDR2 SYDVKM. The CDR3 here is CASRLSGFAYEQYF. CDR3 nucleotide sequence: TGTGCCAGCAGGCTTAGCGGGTTCGCCTACGAGCAGTACTTC. Filled out from reference TRBV28 and TRBJ2-7, the complete variable domain reads DVKVTQSSRYLVKRTGEKVFLECVQDMDHENMFWYRQDPGLGLRLIYFSYDVKMKEKGDIPEGYSVSREKKERFSLILESASTNQTSMYLCASRLSGFAYEQYFGPGTRLTVT.

This rearrangement joins TRBV4-1 to TRBJ2-1, with D hard to call. CDR1 is MGHRA and CDR2 is YSYEKL in the germline V gene. The CDR3 sequence is 15 residues long. Between the trimmed V and J ends, which lost 0 bases and 0 bases, there was a span of 6 bases. The CDR3 spells CASSQDGASYNEQFF. In nucleotides, the CDR3 is TGCGCCAGCAGCCAAGATGGAGCCTCCTACAATGAGCAGTTCTTC.